This TCR beta chain appears in the sequencing data of a study of tumor and adjacent non-tumor tissue in lung cancer. Overall study results and limits: Tumor TCR diversity, when higher, was linked to shorter survival. Tumor tissue had significantly higher TCR diversity than normal lung.

This CDR3 has 15 amino acids. CDR1 is LGHNA, CDR2 YNFKEQ, per germline. The library came from three nested PCR rounds adapted from ARM-PCR protocols. TCRdb re-called the multiplex PCR reads through MiXCR, storing one row per CDR3 protein. The sample yields over 100,000 distinct CDR3 sequences, roughly 80% seen once. Notes on this clonotype: The antigen remains unidentified. One end of the junction fails to match germline, which may point to a read error.

The template was RNA from unsorted bulk tissue. Chemotherapy-naive patients with new lung cancer underwent thoracic surgery in China, August–November 2014. The specimen was lung tumor tissue. The receptor's source is a woman aged 60-70 years with non-small cell lung cancer. The V call is TRBV4-2, the J call TRBJ1-2; D call uncertain. For the CDR3, the DNA is TGTGCCAGCAGCCAATTGGCCCTACGCAACTATGGCTACACGTTC. It is translated as CASSQLALRNYGYTF.